These T cell receptor beta chains were read from a single sample in a study of control samples from healthy donors and cancer patients. Assay used: immunoSEQ multiplex PCR; TCRdb lists only in-frame clones, some missing. The repertoire holds about 120,000 clones, with around nine tenths as singletons. Sequenced input: blood. Every receptor here comes from a woman between 65 and 79 years old in good health. CDR3s include the opening cysteine and the closing phenylalanine or tryptophan. The D gene is left open where the match is weak. Some rows have no size entry. The others give once, few or many, or a class for an expanded clone.

.,TRBV7-9,TRBD2,TRBJ2-3,CATRLAGGADTQYF,TGTGCCACCAGACTAGCGGGGGGGGCAGATACGCAGTATTTT
once,TRBV7-2,TRBD2,TRBJ2-5,CASSLDGTSGGETQYF,TGTGCCAGCAGCTTAGATGGGACTAGCGGGGGGGAGACCCAGTACTTC
.,TRBV10-1,.,TRBJ2-2,CATAGQNTGELFF,TGCGCCACGGCGGGACAAAACACCGGGGAGCTGTTTTTT
.,TRBV11-3,TRBD1,TRBJ2-1,CASSTQRGTGLDNEQFF,TGTGCCAGCAGCACTCAGCGCGGGACAGGGTTAGACAATGAGCAGTTCTTC
.,TRBV5-4,TRBD1,TRBJ1-2,CASSGRGDGYTF,TGTGCCAGCAGCGGCAGGGGGGATGGCTACACCTTC
.,TRBV7-2,TRBD2,TRBJ2-3,CASSIRTSGGAADTQYF,TGTGCCAGCAGCATCCGGACTAGCGGGGGGGCGGCAGATACGCAGTATTTT
.,TRBV29-1,TRBD1,TRBJ1-4,CSVRDRGREKLFF,TGCAGCGTCCGGGACAGGGGGAGGGAAAAACTGTTTTTT
.,TRBV10-3,.,TRBJ2-1,CAISESRQYNEQFF,TGTGCCATCAGTGAGTCGCGGCAGTACAATGAGCAGTTCTTC
.,TRBV5-1,TRBD2,TRBJ2-7,CASTSSGYEQYF,TGCGCCAGCACCTCTAGCGGTTACGAGCAGTACTTC
.,TRBV5-4,TRBD2,TRBJ2-3,CASSRQRGGYLYF,TGTGCCAGCAGTCGGCAGCGGGGGGGCTATTTGTATTTT
.,TRBV11-2,.,TRBJ1-2,CASIRSSGSGGYTF,TGTGCCAGCATCCGAAGTTCGGGGTCCGGTGGCTACACCTTC
few,TRBV3-1/TRBV3-2,.,TRBJ2-7,CASSQDWGGRDFPPGEQYF,TGTGCCAGCAGCCAAGATTGGGGAGGACGGGACTTCCCTCCGGGAGAGCAGTACTTC
.,TRBV19,TRBD1,TRBJ2-5,CASSPRTGGLLQETQYF,TGTGCCAGTAGTCCTCGGACAGGGGGTCTTCTTCAAGAGACCCAGTACTTC
.,TRBV11-2,.,TRBJ1-2,CASRSLGSYGYTF,TGTGCCAGCAGGAGCTTAGGTAGCTATGGCTACACCTTC
.,TRBV19,.,TRBJ1-5,CASSIDRGVGQPQHF,TGTGCCAGTAGTATAGATAGGGGAGTAGGACAGCCCCAGCATTTT
.,TRBV19,.,TRBJ1-2,CASSIAPRDTRYTF,TGTGCCAGTAGTATAGCTCCCCGGGACACCCGCTACACCTTC
few,TRBV6-4,TRBD2,TRBJ2-1,CASSPSGGAVEQFF,TGTGCCAGCAGCCCTAGCGGGGGGGCCGTTGAGCAGTTCTTC
.,TRBV6-6,.,TRBJ1-4,CASSYVSGSEKLFF,TGTGCCAGCAGTTACGTTTCAGGGAGTGAAAAACTGTTTTTT
.,TRBV5-1,TRBD2,TRBJ2-1,CASSLGTSGGREQFF,TGCGCCAGCAGCTTGGGAACTAGCGGGGGCCGCGAGCAGTTCTTC
.,TRBV5-1,.,TRBJ2-2,CARSLGGRSGELFF,TGCGCCCGCAGCTTGGGGGGGCGGAGCGGGGAGCTGTTTTTT
.,TRBV10-3,.,TRBJ1-3,CAIGGGADSPIYF,TGTGCCATCGGAGGGGGAGCGGATTCACCCATATATTTT
.,TRBV19,TRBD1,TRBJ2-3,CASSSRTGKTDTQYF,TGTGCCAGTAGTTCCCGGACAGGGAAAACAGATACGCAGTATTTT
.,TRBV10-3,.,TRBJ2-3,CAISVDGSDTQYF,TGTGCCATCAGTGTAGATGGATCAGATACGCAGTATTTT
.,TRBV11-3,TRBD2,TRBJ2-1,CASSETGRHNEQFF,TGTGCCAGCAGCGAAACCGGGAGGCACAATGAGCAGTTCTTC
.,TRBV5-1,.,TRBJ2-5,CASSLRGQETQYF,TGCGCCAGCAGCTTGAGGGGCCAAGAGACCCAGTACTTC
.,TRBV7-9,.,TRBJ2-1,CASSSRAVTNEQFF,TGTGCCAGCAGCTCAAGGGCAGTCACCAATGAGCAGTTCTTC
once,TRBV4-1,TRBD2,TRBJ2-1,CASSRGLEGYNEQFF,TGCGCCAGCAGCCGAGGACTAGAGGGGTACAATGAGCAGTTCTTC
few,TRBV6-6,.,TRBJ1-5,CASSPPGSNQPQHF,TGTGCCAGCAGCCCCCCCGGGAGCAATCAGCCCCAGCATTTT
.,TRBV13,.,TRBJ1-1,CASSYQGRNTEAFF,TGTGCCAGCAGCTACCAGGGTCGGAACACTGAAGCTTTCTTT
.,TRBV6-5,TRBD2,TRBJ2-7,CASTPGGALSYEQYF,TGTGCCAGCACCCCGGGGGGGGCTCTTTCCTACGAGCAGTACTTC
once,TRBV27,.,TRBJ1-5,CASRPSGGESNQPQHF,TGTGCCAGCCGCCCCTCGGGGGGCGAAAGCAATCAGCCCCAGCATTTT
.,TRBV2,.,TRBJ1-1,CASSAQGITEAFF,TGTGCCAGCAGTGCCCAGGGGATTACTGAAGCTTTCTTT
.,TRBV9,.,TRBJ1-3,CASSVGRLSGNTIYF,TGTGCCAGCAGCGTGGGACGTTTATCTGGAAACACCATATATTTT
.,TRBV4-2,TRBD1,TRBJ1-2,CASSRTQGADYGYTF,TGTGCCAGCAGCCGAACCCAGGGGGCGGACTATGGCTACACCTTC
.,TRBV5-4,TRBD1,TRBJ1-4,CASSLGPGTGDEKLFF,TGTGCCAGCAGCTTGGGACCCGGGACAGGGGACGAAAAACTGTTTTTT